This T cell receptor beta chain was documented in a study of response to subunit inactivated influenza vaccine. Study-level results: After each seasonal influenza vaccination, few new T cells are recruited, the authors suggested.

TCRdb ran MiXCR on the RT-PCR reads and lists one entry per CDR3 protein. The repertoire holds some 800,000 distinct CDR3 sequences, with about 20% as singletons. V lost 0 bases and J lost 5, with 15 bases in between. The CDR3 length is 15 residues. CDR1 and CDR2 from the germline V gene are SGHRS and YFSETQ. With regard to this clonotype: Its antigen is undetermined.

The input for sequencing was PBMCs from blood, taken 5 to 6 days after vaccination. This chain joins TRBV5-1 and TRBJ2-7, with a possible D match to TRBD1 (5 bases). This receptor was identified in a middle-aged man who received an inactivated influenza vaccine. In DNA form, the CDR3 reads TGCGCCAGCAGCTTGGATAGTCAGGGCTCGAACGAGCAGTACTTC. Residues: CASSLDSQGSNEQYF. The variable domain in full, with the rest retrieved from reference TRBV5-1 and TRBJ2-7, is KAGVTQTPRYLIKTRGQQVTLSCSPISGHRSVSWYQQTPGQGLQFLFEYFSETQRNKGNFPGRFSGRQFSNSRSEMNVSTLELGDSALYLCASSLDSQGSNEQYFGPGTRLTVT.